The subject of this entry is one T cell receptor (beta chain). The entry originates in a study of blood T cell repertoires in COVID-19. Whole-study context: Samples representing acute and convalescent COVID-19 were sourced from the United States, Italy and Spain. The cDNA or gDNA used as material had been derived from T cells, B-cell-depleted T cells, or PBMCs.

Germline CDR1 is MNHEY and CDR2 is SVGAGI. V lost 0 bases, J lost 6 bases, and 11 bases lay in between. The CDR3 length is 15 residues. As handled by the study authors: Estimated nucleated cell counts came from reference gene primer amplification. Libraries were prepared by immunoSEQ multiplex PCR; TCRdb keeps only in-frame clonotypes and omits some of them. V and J calls and clone size are copied from that table; D and trimming were computed from the DNA. This table holds 250,000 to 300,000 clones, roughly 79% found once. Sequencing was performed on peripheral blood. This rearrangement joins TRBV6-5 to TRBJ2-2; D is possibly TRBD2 (6 bases). The TCR originated in a woman aged 60-75 years with active or convalescent COVID-19. The CDR3 here is CASSYSRGEAGELFF. DNA for the CDR3: TGTGCCAGCAGTTACTCGCGGGGTGAGGCCGGGGAGCTGTTTTTT.